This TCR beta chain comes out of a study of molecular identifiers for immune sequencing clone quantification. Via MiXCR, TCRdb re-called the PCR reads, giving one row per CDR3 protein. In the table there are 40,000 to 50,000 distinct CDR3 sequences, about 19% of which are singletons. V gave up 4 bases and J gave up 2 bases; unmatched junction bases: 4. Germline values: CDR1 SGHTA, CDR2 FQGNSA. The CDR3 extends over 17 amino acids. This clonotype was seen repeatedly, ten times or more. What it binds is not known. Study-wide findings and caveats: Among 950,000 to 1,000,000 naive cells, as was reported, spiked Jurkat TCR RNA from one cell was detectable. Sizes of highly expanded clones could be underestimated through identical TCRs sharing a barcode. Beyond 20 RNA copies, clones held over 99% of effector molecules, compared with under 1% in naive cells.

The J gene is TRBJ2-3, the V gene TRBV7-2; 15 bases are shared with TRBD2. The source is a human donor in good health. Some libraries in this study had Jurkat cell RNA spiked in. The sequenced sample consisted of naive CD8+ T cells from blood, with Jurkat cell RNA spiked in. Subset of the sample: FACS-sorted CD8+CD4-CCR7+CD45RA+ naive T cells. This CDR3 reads CASSSGLAGGPTDTQYF. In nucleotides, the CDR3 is TGTGCCAGCAGCTCGGGACTAGCGGGAGGCCCCACAGATACGCAGTATTTT.